Only a few counts were recorded for the clone carrying this T cell receptor (beta chain). Its antigen is still unknown. Assay: immunoSEQ multiplex PCR; the TCRdb copy retains only in-frame clones and omits some. This sample has 25,000 to 35,000 clones; about 66% occur once, and the top ten carry approximately 27%. These data come from a study of vaccination effects on CD4 cells after COVID-19. Broader study findings: Researchers reported few convalescent patients and no early post-infection timepoints in the study.

CDR1 is SGDLS, CDR2 YYNGEE, per germline. The CDR3 is made up of 16 amino acids. V was cut by 4 bases and J by 4 bases, with 19 bases left in between. Before any sequencing was done, the ViraFEST assay used viral peptide pools to expand antigen-specific CD4+ T cells. An approximately 10-day culture period preceded the isolation of CD4+ T cells. The healthy vaccine recipients, who had no prior SARS-CoV-2 infection, showed negative nucleocapsid antibodies. The culture medium for a few million PBMC per well included roughly 10 IU/ml IL-2 and about 9.1 ug/ml peptides. In the cultures, half the medium was exchanged for IL-2 medium on days 3 and 7.

V gene TRBV9 combines with J gene TRBJ2-3; no firm D call. Sequencing was performed on CD4+ T cells from PBMCs cultured with HCoV-229E spike peptides, taken before COVID-19 vaccination. The sequence derives from a human donor who received a COVID-19 vaccine. CDR3 amino acids: CASSPSPGDAPDTQYF. The CDR3 bases are TGTGCCAGCAGCCCGAGCCCGGGCGATGCACCAGATACGCAGTATTTT.